This T cell receptor beta chain was profiled in a study of blood T cell repertoires in COVID-19. Germline V gene lookup returns CDR1 KGHDR and CDR2 SFDVKD. The length of the CDR3 is 15 residues. V lost 5 bases, J lost 6 bases, and 9 bases stayed unmatched. This clone was seen only a few times. Assay: immunoSEQ multiplex PCR; the TCRdb copy retains only in-frame clones and omits some. The sample lists some 200,000 clones, roughly four fifths occurring once. J is TRBJ2-3 and V is TRBV24-1; the match to TRBD1 covers 8 bases. Material for sequencing was peripheral blood. This receptor was identified in a woman aged 80 or over with COVID-19, enrolled during active disease. The CDR3 DNA sequence: TGTGCCACCAGTGGGGACGGACAGGGACAGGATACGCAGTATTTT. It encodes CATSGDGQGQDTQYF.